The entry below gives a single T cell receptor beta chain sequence along with its context. The data were obtained in a study of blood T cell repertoires in COVID-19. Whole-study context: T cells, B-cell-depleted T cells, or PBMCs provided the cDNA or gDNA that served as material.

The protocol was immunoSEQ multiplex PCR, while the TCRdb copy is restricted to in-frame clones and leaves out a portion. The sample lists under 100,000 clones; around four fifths were seen once. Sequencing input: peripheral blood. The sequence was collected from a man aged 45-60 years with acute or convalescent COVID-19.

The CDR3 loop reads CASSYWELGYTDTQYF. The DNA for the CDR3 is TGTGCCAGCAGTTACTGGGAGCTGGGGTACACAGATACGCAGTATTTT. The V gene is TRBV6-5, the J gene TRBJ2-3, with D maybe TRBD2 (5 bases). The CDR3 consists of 16 residues. The germline V gene encodes CDR1 MNHEY and CDR2 SVGAGI. V was clipped by 1 base and J by 2 bases, with 13 bases between them.